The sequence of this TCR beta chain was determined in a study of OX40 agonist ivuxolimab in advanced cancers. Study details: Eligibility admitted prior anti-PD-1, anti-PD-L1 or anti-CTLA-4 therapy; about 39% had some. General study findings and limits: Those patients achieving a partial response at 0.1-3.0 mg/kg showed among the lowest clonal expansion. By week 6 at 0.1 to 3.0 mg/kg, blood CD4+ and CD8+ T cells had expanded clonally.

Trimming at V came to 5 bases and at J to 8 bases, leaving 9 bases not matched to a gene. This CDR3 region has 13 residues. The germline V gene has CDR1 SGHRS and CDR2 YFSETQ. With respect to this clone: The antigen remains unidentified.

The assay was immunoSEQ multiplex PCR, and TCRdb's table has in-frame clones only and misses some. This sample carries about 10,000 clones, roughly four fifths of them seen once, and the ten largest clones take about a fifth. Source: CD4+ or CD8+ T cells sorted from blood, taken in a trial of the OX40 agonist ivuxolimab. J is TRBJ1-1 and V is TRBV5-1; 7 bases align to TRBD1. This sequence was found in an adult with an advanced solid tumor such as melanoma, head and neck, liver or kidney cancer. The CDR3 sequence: CASRQDRDREAFF. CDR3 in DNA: TGCGCCAGCAGACAAGACAGGGATCGAGAAGCTTTCTTT.